This paragraph reports one TCR beta chain. The antigen is unknown. V lost 8 bases, J lost 11 bases, and 7 bases stayed unmatched. This CDR3 region has 11 residues. Germline-derived CDR1 and CDR2 are SNHLY and FYNNEI. This entry is derived from a study of CD8+CD57+ T cells in acquired aplastic anemia. Study in general: On average, sorted CD4+ and CD8+ cells gave about 2.9 ug of DNA.

General observations from the study: Controls did not differ significantly from patients in CD8+ Simpson's diversity.

The template used for profiling TCR beta VDJ and CDR3 was genomic DNA. TCRdb fed the reads into MiXCR, producing one record per CDR3 protein. Seen here are approximately 470,000 distinct CDR3 sequences, about a third observed once, and the top ten hold nearly 0.85%. Previously, flow cytometry had revealed CD8+CD57+ cell expansion in the patients chosen for sequencing. In all patients, the disease was severe acquired aplastic anemia. Patient blood was sampled before any therapy had been received. The rearrangement links TRBV2 to TRBJ1-1; 8 bases are a match to TRBD1. Sequencing was carried out using sorted CD4+, CD8+, or CD8+CD57+ T cells (not recorded which) from PBMCs. This receptor was identified in a human donor with aplastic anemia. The CDR3 is CASVDRGGAFF. The CDR3 DNA reads as TGTGCCAGCGTCGACAGGGGTGGCGCTTTCTTT.